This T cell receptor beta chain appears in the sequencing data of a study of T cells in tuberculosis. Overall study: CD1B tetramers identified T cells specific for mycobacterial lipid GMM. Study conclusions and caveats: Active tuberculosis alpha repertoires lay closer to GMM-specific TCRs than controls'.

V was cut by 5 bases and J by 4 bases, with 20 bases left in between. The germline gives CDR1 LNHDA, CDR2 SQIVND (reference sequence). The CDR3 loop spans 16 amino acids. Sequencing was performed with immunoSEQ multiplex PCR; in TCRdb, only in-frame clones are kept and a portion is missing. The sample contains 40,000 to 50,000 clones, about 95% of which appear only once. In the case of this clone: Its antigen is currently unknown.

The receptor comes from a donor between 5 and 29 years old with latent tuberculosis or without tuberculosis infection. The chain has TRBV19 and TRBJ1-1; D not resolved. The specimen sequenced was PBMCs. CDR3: CASSPSPGRLITEAFF. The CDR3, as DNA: TGTGCCAGTAGTCCCTCCCCTGGCAGGTTAATCACTGAAGCTTTCTTT.